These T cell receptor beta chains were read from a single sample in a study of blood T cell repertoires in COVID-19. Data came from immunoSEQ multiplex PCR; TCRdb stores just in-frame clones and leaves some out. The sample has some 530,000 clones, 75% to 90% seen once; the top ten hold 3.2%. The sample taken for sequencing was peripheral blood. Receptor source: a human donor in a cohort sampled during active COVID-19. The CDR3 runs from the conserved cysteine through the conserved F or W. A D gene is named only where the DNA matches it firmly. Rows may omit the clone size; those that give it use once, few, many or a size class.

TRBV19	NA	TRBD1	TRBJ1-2	CASSPRQGDYGYTF	TGTGCCAGTAGTCCGCGACAGGGAGACTATGGCTACACCTTC
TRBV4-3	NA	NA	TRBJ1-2	CASSQESGYGYTF	TGCGCCAGCAGCCAAGAATCGGGGTATGGCTACACCTTC
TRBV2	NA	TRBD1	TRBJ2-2	CASRDRVNTGELFF	TGTGCCAGCAGGGACAGGGTAAACACCGGGGAGCTGTTTTTT
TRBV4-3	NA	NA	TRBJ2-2	CASSQGTVNTGELFF	TGCGCCAGCAGCCAAGGGACAGTGAACACCGGGGAGCTGTTTTTT
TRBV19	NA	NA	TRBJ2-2	CASSLTSLRGTGELFF	TGTGCCAGTAGTTTGACTAGTTTAAGAGGGACCGGGGAGCTGTTTTTT
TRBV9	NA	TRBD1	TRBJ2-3	CASSPEPPTRTGGTQYF	TGTGCCAGCAGCCCCGAGCCCCCTACTAGAACAGGGGGTACGCAGTATTTT
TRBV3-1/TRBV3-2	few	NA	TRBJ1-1	CASSQALLSGGGAFF	TGTGCCAGCAGCCAAGCCTTATTGAGTGGGGGGGGAGCTTTCTTT
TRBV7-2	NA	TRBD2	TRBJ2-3	CASSLSLAGADTQYF	TGTGCCAGCAGCTTATCACTAGCGGGAGCAGATACGCAGTATTTT
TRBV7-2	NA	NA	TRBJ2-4	CASSFRSTKNIQYF	TGTGCCAGCAGCTTCCGCTCTACCAAAAACATTCAGTACTTC
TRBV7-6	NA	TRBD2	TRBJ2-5	CASSPRLTSGSIQETQYF	TGTGCCAGCAGCCCTCGCCTTACTAGCGGGAGCATCCAAGAGACCCAGTACTTC
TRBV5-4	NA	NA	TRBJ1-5	CASSLDGGMSNQPQHF	TGTGCCAGCAGCTTGGACGGAGGGATGAGCAATCAGCCCCAGCATTTT
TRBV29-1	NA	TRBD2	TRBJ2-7	CSVIVGLAHEQYF	TGCAGCGTAATAGTGGGACTAGCCCACGAGCAGTACTTC
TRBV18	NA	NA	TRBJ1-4	CASSPGQPNEKLFF	TGTGCCAGCTCACCCGGACAGCCTAATGAAAAACTGTTTTTT
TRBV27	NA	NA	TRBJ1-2	CASSPGRGDRDYGYTF	TGTGCCAGCAGCCCCGGTCGGGGAGATAGGGACTATGGCTACACCTTC
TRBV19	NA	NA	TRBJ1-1	CASSRGRMNTEAFF	TGTGCCAGTAGTAGGGGCAGGATGAACACTGAAGCTTTCTTT
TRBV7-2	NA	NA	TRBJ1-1	CASTQERGNTEAFF	TGTGCCAGCACCCAGGAACGGGGGAACACTGAAGCTTTCTTT
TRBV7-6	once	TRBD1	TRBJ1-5	CASSSATGGNQPQHF	TGTGCCAGCAGCTCCGCCACAGGGGGCAATCAGCCCCAGCATTTT
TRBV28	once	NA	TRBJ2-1	CASRTRDGRGVYNEQFF	TGTGCCAGCAGAACCCGGGACGGGAGAGGAGTTTACAATGAGCAGTTCTTC
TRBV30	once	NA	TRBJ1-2	CAWSTFTTALNYGYTF	TGTGCCTGGAGTACTTTTACGACAGCTCTTAACTATGGCTACACCTTC
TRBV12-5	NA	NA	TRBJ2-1	CASGLPPGYSYNEQFF	TGTGCTAGTGGCTTACCCCCCGGTTATAGCTACAATGAGCAGTTCTTC
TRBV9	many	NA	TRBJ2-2	CAGKASESGELFF	TGTGCCGGCAAGGCTAGCGAAAGCGGGGAGCTGTTTTTT
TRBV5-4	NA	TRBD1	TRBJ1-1	CASSTGQPNTEAFF	TGTGCCAGCAGCACGGGACAGCCGAACACTGAAGCTTTCTTT
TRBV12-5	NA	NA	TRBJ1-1	CASATDTEAFF	TGTGCTAGTGCCACGGACACTGAAGCTTTCTTT
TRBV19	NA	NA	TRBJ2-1	CASSIQLESYNEQFF	TGTGCCAGTAGTATTCAGCTAGAATCCTACAATGAGCAGTTCTTC
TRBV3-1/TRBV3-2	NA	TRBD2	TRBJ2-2	CASSRGGGTGELFF	TGTGCCAGCAGCCGGGGGGGAGGCACCGGGGAGCTGTTTTTT
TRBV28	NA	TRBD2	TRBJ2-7	CAIQGGLAGGLSYEQYF	TGTGCCATCCAGGGTGGCCTAGCGGGAGGGTTGTCCTACGAGCAGTACTTC
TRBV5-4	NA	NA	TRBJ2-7	CASSRGLISSYEQYF	TGTGCCAGCAGCAGGGGACTGATTTCCTCCTACGAGCAGTACTTC
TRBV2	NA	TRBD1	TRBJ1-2	CASRSTGINYGYTF	TGTGCCAGCAGATCGACAGGGATTAACTATGGCTACACCTTC
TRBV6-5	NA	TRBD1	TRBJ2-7	CASRFGTGFYEQYF	TGTGCCAGCCGTTTCGGGACAGGGTTCTACGAGCAGTACTTC
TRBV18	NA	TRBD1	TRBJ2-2	CASSPGSGTGGPGELFF	TGTGCCAGCTCGCCGGGTTCCGGGACAGGAGGCCCCGGGGAGCTGTTTTTT
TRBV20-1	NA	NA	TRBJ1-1	CSAKQNTEAFF	TGCAGTGCTAAACAGAACACTGAAGCTTTCTTT